One and the same sample provided the 15 T cell receptor beta chains below, sequenced in a study of T cell repertoires in cytomegalovirus infection. TCRdb reanalysed the reads using MiXCR and keeps one entry per CDR3 protein. The table includes 650,000 to 900,000 distinct CDR3 sequences, about 33% detected once. Their antigens are not known. The sequencing used cultured CD8+ T cells from PBMCs, collected from culture after CMV antigen stimulation. Receptor source: a human donor in good health (CMV status not recorded). Some clones in this sample may be carry-over from other donors' samples.

The V and J genes are TRBV18 and TRBJ1-2; no reliable D call. CDR3 length: 13 amino acids. V dropped 0 bases and J dropped 8 bases, with 10 bases sitting between them. The V gene's germline CDR1 is KGHSH and CDR2 LQKENI. The CDR3 protein is CASSPPEAEGYTF. Written as DNA, the CDR3 is TGTGCCAGCTCACCACCAGAGGCCGAGGGCTACACCTTC.

This chain joins TRBV20-1 and TRBJ2-7; D not resolved. V was cut by 3 bases and J by 3 bases, with 18 bases left in between. This CDR3 contains 15 residues. Germline-derived CDR1 and CDR2 are DFQATT and SNEGSKA (reference sequence). The CDR3 region is CSARGLGLSDYEQYV. The CDR3 nucleotides are TGCAGTGCTAGGGGTCTTGGCCTTTCCGACTACGAGCAGTACGTC.

This clonotype occurred a few times. V usage is TRBV27 and J usage is TRBJ2-1; no reliable D call. This CDR3 is built from 12 residues. Germline CDR1 and CDR2: MNHEY and SMNVEV (reference sequence). V lost 7 bases and J 3 bases, leaving 7 bases between the germline ends. DNA for the CDR3: TGTGCCAGCACCGACAACTACAATGAGCAGTTCTTC. Amino acid sequence: CASTDNYNEQFF.

This clonotype has just a few counts. This chain uses TRBV7-6 with TRBJ1-6; D may be TRBD1 (5 bases). CDR3 length: 15 residues. With 3 bases removed from V and 3 bases from J, the gap between germline ends came to 9 bases. Germline V gene lookup returns CDR1 SGHVS and CDR2 FNYEAQ. CDR3 region: CASSFQGGYNSPLHF. Written as DNA, the CDR3 is TGTGCCAGCAGCTTCCAGGGAGGCTATAATTCACCCCTCCACTTT. The whole variable domain, filled in from reference TRBV7-6 and TRBJ1-6, reads GAGVSQSPRYKVTKRGQDVALRCDPISGHVSLYWYRQALGQGPEFLTYFNYEAQQDKSGLPNDRFSAERPEGSISTLTIQRTEQRDSAMYRCASSFQGGYNSPLHFGNGTRLTVT.

This clonotype was observed many times. The V call is TRBV27, the J call TRBJ1-5, with D maybe TRBD1 (5 bases). Trimming shortened V by 3 bases and J by 3 bases, and 9 bases separated the two germline ends. CDR1 is MNHEY and CDR2 is SMNVEV in the germline V gene (reference sequence). The CDR3 spans 14 residues. The CDR3 sequence: CASSLTGTNQPQHF. CDR3 nucleotides: TGTGCCAGCAGTTTGACCGGGACCAATCAGCCCCAGCATTTT.

The table lists this clonotype with many counts. The chain links TRBV7-2 to TRBJ2-3; 9 bases map to TRBD2. The trim removed 1 base at V and 5 bases at J, leaving 7 bases unmatched. The germline gives CDR1 SGHTA, CDR2 FQGNSA. The CDR3 sequence is 16 residues long. The chain's CDR3 is CASSLGSSGEGDTQYF. CDR3 bases: TGTGCCAGCAGCTTAGGCTCTAGCGGGGAAGGAGATACGCAGTATTTT.

V gene TRBV27 combines with J gene TRBJ1-2, with 7 bases matching TRBD1. The V gene's germline CDR1 is MNHEY and CDR2 SMNVEV (reference sequence). The trim removed 6 bases at V and 3 bases at J, leaving 7 bases unmatched. CDR3 length: 14 residues. This CDR3 reads CASSPQGEYYGYTF. The CDR3 DNA follows: TGTGCCAGCAGCCCGCAGGGGGAATACTATGGCTACACCTTC.

This clonotype was seen a handful of times. The rearrangement links TRBV27 to TRBJ1-5; TRBD1 aligns across 7 bases. CDR3 length equals 16 residues. The germline gives CDR1 MNHEY, CDR2 SMNVEV (reference sequence). V lost 7 bases, J lost 4 bases, and 13 bases stayed unmatched. Here the CDR3 DNA reads TGTGCCAGCAACGGCCAGGGGGAAGGGAGTAATCAGCCCCAGCATTTT. It is translated as CASNGQGEGSNQPQHF.

Details on this clonotype: The junction does not match germline at one end; this may be a read error. This chain links TRBV12-3 or TRBV12-4 with TRBJ1-1; 7 bases align to TRBD1. CDR3 length equals 13 residues. CDR3 residues: CASSSGGSTETFF. CDR3 DNA: TGTGCCAGCAGTTCAGGGGGGAGCACTGAAACTTTCTTT.

This rearrangement joins TRBV7-2 to TRBJ1-4; D remains ambiguous. This CDR3 contains 15 residues. Germline lookup yields CDR1 SGHTA and CDR2 FQGNSA. V was pared by 5 bases and J by 7 bases, with 17 bases between. The CDR3 coding sequence is TGTGCCAGCAGCCCCCACCGCTCCTCCGGTGAAAAACTGTTTTTT. Protein: CASSPHRSSGEKLFF.

V gene TRBV6-5 combines with J gene TRBJ1-2; D unclear. Per the germline V gene, CDR1 is MNHEY and CDR2 is SVGAGI. The CDR3 is made up of 11 amino acids. The CDR3 DNA follows: TGTGTAGGGAGAATTAACTATGGCTACACCTTC. Residues: CVGRINYGYTF.

This clonotype was seen a few times. V usage is TRBV10-3 and J usage is TRBJ2-1; a weak D match, TRBD1 (7 bases). The V end was cut by 0 bases, the J end by 1 base, with 19 bases between. The CDR3 runs to 19 residues. Germline V gives CDR1 ENHRY, CDR2 SYGVKD. In DNA, the CDR3 is TGTGCCATCAGTGAGTCGACTCCAGAACAGGGGAGGTCCTACAATGAGCAGTTCTTC. As protein: CAISESTPEQGRSYNEQFF.

The J gene is TRBJ2-7, the V gene TRBV7-9; 9 positions agree with TRBD1. Losses at the gene ends were 4 bases for V and 5 bases for J; bases not matched to a gene: 6. The germline V gene encodes CDR1 SEHNR and CDR2 FQNEAQ (reference sequence). The CDR3 length is 14 residues. The CDR3 coding sequence is TGTGCCAGCAGCTCCTTGGACAGGGGCCACGAGCAGTACTTC. Encoded protein: CASSSLDRGHEQYF.

This clonotype turned up a few times. The chain combines TRBV12-3 or TRBV12-4 with TRBJ2-6, with D possibly TRBD1 on 6 matching bases. The V end was cut by 3 bases, the J end by 9 bases, with 12 bases between. This CDR3 has 14 residues. The DNA of the CDR3 is TGTGCCAGCAGTTTTCGGGACAACAGCAACGTCCTGACTTTC. It is translated as CASSFRDNSNVLTF.

V is TRBV7-6 and J is TRBJ2-5; maybe TRBD1 (6 bases). CDR1 is SGHVS and CDR2 is FNYEAQ in the germline V gene. The ends were cut back, 5 bases at V and 5 bases at J, with 15 bases in the middle. The CDR3 is made up of 14 amino acids. For the CDR3, the DNA is TGTGCCAGCAGCGCCGAGGGGGACGGGGAGACCCAGTACTTC. Its protein is CASSAEGDGETQYF.